This entry lists 22 T cell receptor beta chains sequenced from one sample in a study of CD8 T cells in Susac syndrome. Roughly 0.5 to 1 ug RNA was reverse transcribed with random hexamers. TCRdb analysed the immunoSEQ multiplex PCR reads with MiXCR anew, one entry per CDR3 protein. The table includes 150,000 to 200,000 distinct CDR3 sequences, under 95% detected once. Material: CD4+ T cells from PBMCs. The receptor source for this set is a human donor in good health.

The chain recombines TRBV7-2 with TRBJ2-7, with a weak D call TRBD1 (7 bases). The CDR3 extends over 13 amino acids. The germline V gene encodes CDR1 SGHTA and CDR2 FQGNSA. Trimming removed 5 bases from V and 5 bases from J, with 13 bases in between. Written as DNA, the CDR3 is TGTGCCAGCAGCCCGGCGGGACAGAACGAGCAGTACTTC. Translation: CASSPAGQNEQYF.

The DNA for the CDR3 is TGTGCCAGTAAGACGGGGACCTCCTACAATGAGCAGTTCTTC. Its translation: CASKTGTSYNEQFF. V and J are TRBV19 and TRBJ2-1, with D perhaps given as TRBD1 or TRBD2 (5 bases each). This CDR3 comprises 14 residues. Trimming shortened V by 7 bases and J by 0 bases, and 10 bases separated the two germline ends. Germline V gene lookup returns CDR1 LNHDA and CDR2 SQIVND (reference sequence). The variable domain in full, with the rest retrieved from reference TRBV19 and TRBJ2-1, is DGGITQSPKYLFRKEGQNVTLSCEQNLNHDAMYWYRQDPGQGLRLIYYSQIVNDFQKGDIAEGYSVSREKKESFPLTVTSAQKNPTAFYLCASKTGTSYNEQFFGPGTRLTVL.

The chain has TRBV12-3 or TRBV12-4 and TRBJ1-1, with D unclear. V lost 5 bases, J lost 5 bases, and 12 bases lay in between. CDR3 length: 13 residues. CDR3 protein: CASSARTPTEAFF. The CDR3 nucleotides are TGTGCCAGCAGTGCCAGGACCCCGACTGAAGCTTTCTTT.

The V and J genes are TRBV5-1 and TRBJ2-7; D may be TRBD2 (5 bases). CDR1 is SGHRS, CDR2 YFSETQ, per germline. Trimming removed 4 bases at V and 0 bases at J, with 14 bases between. The CDR3 length is 15 residues. The CDR3 loop reads CASSARGSSSYEQYF. CDR3 in DNA: TGCGCCAGCAGCGCCCGAGGGTCTAGCTCCTACGAGCAGTACTTC.

The chain links TRBV9 to TRBJ2-7; D may match TRBD1 or TRBD2 (5 bases each). Germline CDR1 and CDR2: SGDLS and YYNGEE. The ends were cut back, 3 bases at V and 4 bases at J, with 17 bases in the middle. The CDR3 length is 15 residues. The CDR3 coding sequence is TGTGCCAGCAGCGAGCGACCGCTTGGGGGTTACGAGCAGTACTTC. Translated: CASSERPLGGYEQYF.

The rearrangement links TRBV28 to TRBJ2-5, with 10 bases lining up with TRBD1. Germline CDR1 is MDHEN and CDR2 is SYDVKM. Unmatched junction bases numbered 16, after V lost 4 bases and J lost 5 bases. This CDR3 spans 18 amino acids. The CDR3 reads CASSWRGQGQGRSETQYF. The DNA for the CDR3 is TGTGCCAGCAGTTGGCGGGGACAGGGACAGGGGAGAAGTGAGACCCAGTACTTC.

The genes are TRBV29-1 and TRBJ1-1, with D hard to call. The CDR3 has 11 residues. CDR1 and CDR2 (germline): SQVTM, ANQGSEA. The germline V and J ends were trimmed by 4 bases and 3 bases, with 6 bases remaining between them. DNA of the CDR3: TGCAGCGTTGGTAGGGACACTGAAGCTTTCTTT. It codes for CSVGRDTEAFF.

V usage is TRBV20-1 and J usage is TRBJ2-2, with D possibly called TRBD1 or TRBD2 (7 bases each). The CDR3 spans 14 residues. Per the germline V gene, CDR1 is DFQATT and CDR2 is SNEGSKA (reference sequence). The V end was cut by 5 bases, the J end by 6 bases, with 16 bases between. CDR3 in amino acids: CSASDREGAGELFF. The CDR3 nucleotides read TGCAGTGCTTCCGACAGGGAGGGTGCCGGGGAGCTGTTTTTT.

The gene calls are TRBV20-1 and TRBJ2-3; a weak D match, TRBD2 (5 bases). Germline V gene data show CDR1 as DFQATT and CDR2 as SNEGSKA (reference sequence). V lost 4 bases and J lost 2, with 10 bases in between. This CDR3 region has 13 residues. The CDR3 loop reads CSAKPGNTDTQYF. In nucleotides, the CDR3 is TGCAGTGCTAAACCGGGAAACACAGATACGCAGTATTTT.

The V and J genes are TRBV2 and TRBJ1-6; tentatively, D is TRBD1 (5 bases). This CDR3 is built from 13 residues. V lost 9 bases, J lost 7 bases, and 13 bases lay in between. Looked up from germline, CDR1 is SNHLY and CDR2 is FYNNEI. The CDR3 DNA sequence: TGTGCCAGGGAGAGGGACTCCAATTCACCCCTCCACTTT. Translating gives CARERDSNSPLHF.

Concerning this clonotype itself: A read error may produce the germline difference seen at one junction end. The chain recombines TRBV5-1 with TRBJ2-5; TRBD2 matches 11 bases. CDR1 is SGHRS and CDR2 is YFSETQ in the germline V gene. CDR3 size: 16 residues. In nucleotides, the CDR3 is TGCGCCAGCAGCGTTGGGACTAGCGGTCGACAAGAGACCCAGCACTTC. Translating gives CASSVGTSGRQETQHF.

The J gene is TRBJ2-1, the V gene TRBV5-4; TRBD2 matches 14 bases. Germline CDR1 reads SGHNT; CDR2 reads YYREEE (reference sequence). The ends lost 5 bases at V and 6 bases at J; junction bases unmatched: 10. The CDR3 contains 17 residues. The CDR3 here is CASRKGTGTSGSNEQFF. Written as DNA, the CDR3 is TGTGCCAGCAGAAAGGGGACCGGGACTAGCGGGAGCAATGAGCAGTTCTTC. The full variable domain, its missing parts supplied by reference TRBV5-4 and TRBJ2-1, is ETGVTQSPTHLIKTRGQQVTLRCSSQSGHNTVSWYQQALGQGPQFIFQYYREEENGRGNFPPRFSGLQFPNYSSELNVNALELDDSALYLCASRKGTGTSGSNEQFFGPGTRLTVL.

V gene TRBV20-1 combines with J gene TRBJ2-5; no definite D call. V lost 2 bases to trimming and J lost 4 bases, with 5 bases between them. This CDR3 comprises 11 residues. Germline values: CDR1 DFQATT, CDR2 SNEGSKA (reference sequence). CDR3 DNA sequence: TGCAGTGCTAGACTTTTAGAGACCCAGTACTTC. Translating it yields CSARLLETQYF.

The chain combines TRBV18 with TRBJ1-2; D is unresolved. V was shortened by 2 bases and J by 8 bases, with 12 bases between the two germline ends. Germline assignment: CDR1 KGHSH and CDR2 LQKENI. There are 13 residues in the CDR3. CDR3 protein: CASSPISFEGYTF. CDR3 sequence (DNA): TGTGCCAGCTCACCAATAAGTTTTGAGGGCTACACCTTC.

The chain employs TRBV15 and TRBJ2-1; D is perhaps TRBD2 (6 bases). Germline CDR1 reads LNHNV; CDR2 reads YYDKDF (reference sequence). The germline V and J ends were trimmed by 1 base and 8 bases, with 12 bases remaining between them. The CDR3 consists of 14 residues. This chain's CDR3 is CATSRGGDIDEQFF. In nucleotides, the CDR3 is TGTGCCACCAGCAGAGGGGGGGATATCGATGAGCAGTTCTTC.

This sequence joins TRBV5-5 and TRBJ2-7; TRBD2 is a possible D gene (5 bases). Germline CDR1 SGHKS, CDR2 YYEKEE (reference sequence). V gave up 10 bases and J gave up 5 bases, with 16 bases separating them. CDR3 size: 12 residues. The CDR3 DNA is TGTGCCTCGTACCCCGGGGTCGACGAGCAGTACTTC. This sequence encodes CASYPGVDEQYF.

This clonotype is a singleton in its sample. J is TRBJ1-1 and V is TRBV20-1; D is uncertain. Germline lookup yields CDR1 DFQATT and CDR2 SNEGSKA (reference sequence). V lost 0 bases, J lost 0 bases, and 5 bases lay in between. This CDR3 is 13 amino acids long. The CDR3 spells CSARDRLNTEAFF. The CDR3 DNA is TGCAGTGCTAGAGATCGGCTGAACACTGAAGCTTTCTTT.

The chain joins TRBV2 to TRBJ1-1; no firm D call. This CDR3 is 11 amino acids long. The V end lost 9 bases, the J end lost 4 bases, and 9 bases lay between the germline ends. Germline V lookup: CDR1 SNHLY, CDR2 FYNNEI. The CDR3 spells CASADGTEAFF. The CDR3, as DNA: TGTGCCAGTGCGGACGGCACTGAAGCTTTCTTT.

This sequence joins TRBV12-3 or TRBV12-4 and TRBJ1-2; D is unresolved. Deletions cut 8 bases from V and 5 bases from J, with 18 bases between. The length of the CDR3 is 14 residues. CDR3: CASGTTGKKYGYTF. DNA for the CDR3: TGTGCCAGCGGCACGACCGGGAAGAAATATGGCTACACCTTC.

The chain has TRBV5-1 and TRBJ1-2; a weak D match, TRBD1 (5 bases). V was clipped by 3 bases and J by 5 bases, with 14 bases between them. CDR1 SGHRS and CDR2 YFSETQ come from the germline V gene. The CDR3 has 14 amino acids. Here the CDR3 reads CASSSAAGTYGYTF. In nucleotides, the CDR3 is TGCGCCAGCAGCTCGGCGGCAGGGACGTATGGCTACACCTTC.

The chain recombines TRBV30 with TRBJ2-1, with 7 bases identical to TRBD1. CDR1 GTSNPN and CDR2 SVGIG come from the germline V gene (reference sequence). CDR3 size: 14 residues. The trim removed 1 base at V and 6 bases at J, leaving 6 bases unmatched. The CDR3 nucleotides read TGTGCCTGGAGTGCTCGGACAGGTTTCAATGAGCAGTTCTTC. Amino acid sequence: CAWSARTGFNEQFF.

V and J are TRBV4-3 and TRBJ1-1; TRBD1 is a possible D gene (6 bases). CDR3 length equals 13 residues. Deletions cut 0 bases from V and 9 bases from J, with 11 bases between. Germline loops: CDR1 LGHNA, CDR2 YSLEER. CDR3 sequence reads: CASSQDRGQQAFF. The CDR3 DNA sequence: TGCGCCAGCAGCCAAGATCGCGGACAGCAAGCTTTCTTT.